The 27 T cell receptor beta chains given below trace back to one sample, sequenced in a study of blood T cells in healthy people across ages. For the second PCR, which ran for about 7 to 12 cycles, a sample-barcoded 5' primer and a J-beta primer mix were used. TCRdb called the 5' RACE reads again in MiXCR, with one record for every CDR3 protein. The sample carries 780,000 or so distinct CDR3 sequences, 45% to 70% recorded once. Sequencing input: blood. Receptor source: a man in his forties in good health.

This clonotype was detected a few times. The CDR3 sequence is CASSQRGGATYTDTQYF. CDR3 nucleotides: TGTGCCAGCAGCCAAAGGGGCGGCGCTACATACACAGATACGCAGTATTTT. V is TRBV4-2 and J is TRBJ2-3; tentative D call: TRBD1 (5 bases). The germline V and J ends were trimmed by 2 bases and 2 bases, with 17 bases remaining between them. Germline V gene lookup returns CDR1 LGHNA and CDR2 YNFKEQ. The CDR3 is 17 residues long.

The CDR3 sequence: CATSEASGRGETQYF. The CDR3 nucleotides read TGTGCCACCAGTGAAGCTAGCGGGAGAGGAGAGACCCAGTACTTC. The rearrangement joins TRBV24-1 to TRBJ2-5, with TRBD2 matching over 10 bases. The CDR3 totals 15 residues. CDR1 is KGHDR and CDR2 is SFDVKD in the germline V gene. The ends lost 4 bases at V and 4 bases at J; junction bases unmatched: 5.

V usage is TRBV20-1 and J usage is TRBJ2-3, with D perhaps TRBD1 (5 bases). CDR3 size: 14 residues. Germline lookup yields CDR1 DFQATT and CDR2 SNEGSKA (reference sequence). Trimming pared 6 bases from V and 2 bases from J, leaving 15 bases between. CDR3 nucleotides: TGCAGTGCACGTCGGGCAGGGTCCACAGATACGCAGTATTTT. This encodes CSARRAGSTDTQYF.

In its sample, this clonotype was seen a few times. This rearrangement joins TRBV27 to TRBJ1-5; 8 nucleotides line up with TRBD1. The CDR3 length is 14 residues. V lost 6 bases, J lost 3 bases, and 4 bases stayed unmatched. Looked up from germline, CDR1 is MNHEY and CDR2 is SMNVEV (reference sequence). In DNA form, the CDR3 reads TGTGCCAGCAGGGGGACAGGTTCCAATCAGCCCCAGCATTTT. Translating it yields CASRGTGSNQPQHF.

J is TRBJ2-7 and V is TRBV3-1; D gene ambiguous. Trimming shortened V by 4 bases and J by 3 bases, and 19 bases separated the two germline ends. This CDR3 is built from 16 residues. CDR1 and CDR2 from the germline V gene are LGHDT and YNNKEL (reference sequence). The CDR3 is CASSPSVGPGDYEQYF. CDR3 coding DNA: TGTGCCAGCAGCCCCTCCGTGGGCCCTGGGGACTACGAGCAGTACTTC.

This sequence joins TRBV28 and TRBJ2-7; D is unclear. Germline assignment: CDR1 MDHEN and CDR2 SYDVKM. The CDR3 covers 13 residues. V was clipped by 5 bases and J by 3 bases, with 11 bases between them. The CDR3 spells CASSAPVDYEQYF. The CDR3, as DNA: TGTGCCAGCAGTGCACCCGTAGACTACGAGCAGTACTTC.

The CDR3 DNA reads as TGTGCCAGCAGTTCGGGAGGCCACCACACAGATACGCAGTATTTT. Protein sequence: CASSSGGHHTDTQYF. The rearrangement uses TRBV27 and TRBJ2-3, with 7 bases lining up with TRBD2. Germline lookup yields CDR1 MNHEY and CDR2 SMNVEV (reference sequence). Trimming took 4 bases from V and 2 from J; bases not matched to a gene: 6. This CDR3 contains 15 residues.

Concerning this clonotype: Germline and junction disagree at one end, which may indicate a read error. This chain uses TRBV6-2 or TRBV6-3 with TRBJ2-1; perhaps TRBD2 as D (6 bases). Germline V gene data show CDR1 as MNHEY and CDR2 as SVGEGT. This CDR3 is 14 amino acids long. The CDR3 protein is CASGPGLSYNERFF. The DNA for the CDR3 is TGTGCCAGCGGACCGGGACTGTCCTACAATGAGCGGTTCTTC.

In DNA form, the CDR3 reads TGTGCCAGCAGCTTAGACGGACCAACCTACGAGCAGTACTTC. It specifies CASSLDGPTYEQYF. V is TRBV11-2 and J is TRBJ2-7; the D is unclear. V was clipped by 0 bases and J by 2 bases, with 8 bases between them. The germline CDR1 and CDR2 sequences are SGHAT and FQNNGV. The CDR3 extends over 14 amino acids.

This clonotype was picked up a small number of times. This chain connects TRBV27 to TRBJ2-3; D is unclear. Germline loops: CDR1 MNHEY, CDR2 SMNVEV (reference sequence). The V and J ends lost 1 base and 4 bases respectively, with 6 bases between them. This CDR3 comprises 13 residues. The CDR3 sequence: CASSLYQADTQYF. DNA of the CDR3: TGTGCCAGCAGTTTATATCAGGCAGATACGCAGTATTTT.

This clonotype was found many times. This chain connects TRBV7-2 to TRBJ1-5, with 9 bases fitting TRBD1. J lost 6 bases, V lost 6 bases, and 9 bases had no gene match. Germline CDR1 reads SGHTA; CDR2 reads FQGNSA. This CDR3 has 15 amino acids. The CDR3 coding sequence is TGTGCCAGCAGACCTACCGGGACAGGGCGTCAGCCCCAGCATTTT. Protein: CASRPTGTGRQPQHF.

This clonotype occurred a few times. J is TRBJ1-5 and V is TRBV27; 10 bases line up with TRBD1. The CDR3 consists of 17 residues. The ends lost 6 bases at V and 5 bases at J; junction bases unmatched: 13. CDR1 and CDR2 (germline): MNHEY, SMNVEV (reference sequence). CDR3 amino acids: CASRQLTGTGVDQPQHF. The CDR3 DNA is TGTGCCAGCAGACAACTTACCGGGACAGGGGTGGATCAGCCCCAGCATTTT.

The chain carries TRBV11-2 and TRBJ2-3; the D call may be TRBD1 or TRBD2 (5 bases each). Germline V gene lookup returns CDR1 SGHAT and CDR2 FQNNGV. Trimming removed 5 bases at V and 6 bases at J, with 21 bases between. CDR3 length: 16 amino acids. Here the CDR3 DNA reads TGTGCCAGCAGCGTTGGGCCGGGACCCGGCCAGGATACGCAGTATTTT. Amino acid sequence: CASSVGPGPGQDTQYF.

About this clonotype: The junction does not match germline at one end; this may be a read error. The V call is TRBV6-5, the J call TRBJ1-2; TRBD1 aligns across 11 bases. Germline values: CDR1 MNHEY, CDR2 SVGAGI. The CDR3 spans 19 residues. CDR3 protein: CASSYSRGTGGLTNYGHTF. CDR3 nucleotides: TGTGCCAGCAGTTATTCCCGGGGGACAGGGGGTTTGACTAACTATGGCCACACCTTC.

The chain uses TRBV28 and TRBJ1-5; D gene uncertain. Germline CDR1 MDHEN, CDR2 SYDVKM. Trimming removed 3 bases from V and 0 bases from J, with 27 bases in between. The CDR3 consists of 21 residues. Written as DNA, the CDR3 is TGTGCCAGCAGTTTTTGGCCCCCCAAAAGGGTCCCAAGGGATAGCAATCAGCCCCAGCATTTT. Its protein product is CASSFWPPKRVPRDSNQPQHF.

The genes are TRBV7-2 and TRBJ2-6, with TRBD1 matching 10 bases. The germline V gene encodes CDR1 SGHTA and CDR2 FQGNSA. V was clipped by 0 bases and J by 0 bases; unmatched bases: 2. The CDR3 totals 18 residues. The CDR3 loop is CASSLAGTGVSGANVLTF. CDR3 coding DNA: TGTGCCAGCAGCTTAGCCGGGACAGGGGTCTCTGGGGCCAACGTCCTGACTTTC.

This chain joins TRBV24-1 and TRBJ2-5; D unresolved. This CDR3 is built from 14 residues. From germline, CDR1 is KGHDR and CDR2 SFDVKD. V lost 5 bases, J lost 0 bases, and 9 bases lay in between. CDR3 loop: CATSGLGYQETQYF. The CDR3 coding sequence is TGTGCCACCAGTGGTCTGGGATACCAAGAGACCCAGTACTTC.

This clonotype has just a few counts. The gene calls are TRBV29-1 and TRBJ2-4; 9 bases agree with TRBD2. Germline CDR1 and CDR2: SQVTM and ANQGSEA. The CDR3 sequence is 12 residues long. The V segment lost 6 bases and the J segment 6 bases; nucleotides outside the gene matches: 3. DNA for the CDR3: TGCAGCGTCATAGCGGGGGTAAACATTCAGTACTTC. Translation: CSVIAGVNIQYF. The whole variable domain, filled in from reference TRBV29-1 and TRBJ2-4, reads SAVISQKPSRDICQRGTSLTIQCQVDSQVTMMFWYRQQPGQSLTLIATANQGSEATYESGFVIDKFPISRPNLTFSTLTVSNMSPEDSSIYLCSVIAGVNIQYFGAGTRLSVL.

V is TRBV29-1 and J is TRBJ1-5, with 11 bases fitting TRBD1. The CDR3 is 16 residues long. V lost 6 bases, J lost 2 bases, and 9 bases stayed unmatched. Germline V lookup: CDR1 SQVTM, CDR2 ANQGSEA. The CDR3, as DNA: TGCAGCGTCACCGGGACAGGGGGAAGTGGCAATCAGCCCCAGCATTTT. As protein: CSVTGTGGSGNQPQHF.

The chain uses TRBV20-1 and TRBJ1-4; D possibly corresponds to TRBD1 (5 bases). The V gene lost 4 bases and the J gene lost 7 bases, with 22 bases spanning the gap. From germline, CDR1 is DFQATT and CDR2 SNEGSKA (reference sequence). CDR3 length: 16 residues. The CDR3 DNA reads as TGCAGTGCTAAACCACCCGTCCAGGGTACAGGTGAAAAACTGTTTTTT. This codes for CSAKPPVQGTGEKLFF.

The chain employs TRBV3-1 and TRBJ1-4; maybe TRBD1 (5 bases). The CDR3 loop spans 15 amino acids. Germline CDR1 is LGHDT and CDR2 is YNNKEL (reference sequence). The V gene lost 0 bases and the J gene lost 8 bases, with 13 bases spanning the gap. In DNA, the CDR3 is TGTGCCAGCAGCCAAGATCTTGGCAGGGAAGAAAAACTGTTTTTT. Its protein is CASSQDLGREEKLFF.

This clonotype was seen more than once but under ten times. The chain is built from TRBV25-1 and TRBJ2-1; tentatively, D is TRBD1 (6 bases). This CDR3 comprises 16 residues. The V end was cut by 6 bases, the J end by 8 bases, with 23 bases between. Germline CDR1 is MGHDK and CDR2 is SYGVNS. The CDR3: CASSPRTRRGFDEQFF. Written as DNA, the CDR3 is TGTGCCAGCAGCCCAAGGACCCGAAGGGGGTTCGATGAGCAGTTCTTC.

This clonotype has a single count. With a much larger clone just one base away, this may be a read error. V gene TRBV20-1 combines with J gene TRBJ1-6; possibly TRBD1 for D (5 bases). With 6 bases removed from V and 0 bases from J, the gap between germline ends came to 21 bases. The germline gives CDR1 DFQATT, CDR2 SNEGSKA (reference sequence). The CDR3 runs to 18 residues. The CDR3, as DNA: TGCAGTGCCAAGGACACTAAAGTGCCTGACTCCTATAATTCACCCCTCCACTTT. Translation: CSAKDTKVPDSYNSPLHF.

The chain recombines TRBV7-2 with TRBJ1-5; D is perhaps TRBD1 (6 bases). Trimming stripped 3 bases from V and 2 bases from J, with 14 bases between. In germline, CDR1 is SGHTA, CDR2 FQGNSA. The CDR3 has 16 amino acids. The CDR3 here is CASSFRGTYGNQPQHF. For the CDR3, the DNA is TGTGCCAGCAGCTTTCGCGGGACATACGGCAATCAGCCCCAGCATTTT.

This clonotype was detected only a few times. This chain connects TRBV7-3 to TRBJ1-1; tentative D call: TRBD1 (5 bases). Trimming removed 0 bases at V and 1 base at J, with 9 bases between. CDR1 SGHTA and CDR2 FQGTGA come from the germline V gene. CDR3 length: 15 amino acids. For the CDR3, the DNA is TGTGCCAGCAGCTTAACGGGACTTAGGAACACTGAAGCTTTCTTT. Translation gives CASSLTGLRNTEAFF.

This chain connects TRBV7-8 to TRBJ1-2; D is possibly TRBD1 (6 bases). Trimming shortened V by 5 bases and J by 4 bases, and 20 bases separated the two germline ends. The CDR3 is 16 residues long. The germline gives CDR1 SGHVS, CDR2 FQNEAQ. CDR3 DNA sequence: TGTGCCAGCAGCGTGGCAGTACTACAGGGCAGCTATGGCTACACCTTC. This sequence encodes CASSVAVLQGSYGYTF.

CDR3 amino acids: CASSPGTGTSGANVLTF. CDR3 in DNA: TGTGCCAGCTCACCTGGGACAGGGACCTCTGGGGCCAACGTCCTGACTTTC. The chain employs TRBV18 and TRBJ2-6; the match to TRBD1 covers 9 bases. Trimming at V came to 3 bases and at J to 0 bases, leaving 3 bases not matched to a gene. The CDR3 contains 17 residues. Germline values: CDR1 KGHSH, CDR2 LQKENI. The full variable domain, in which reference TRBV18 and TRBJ2-6 provide the parts outside the CDR3, is NAGVMQNPRHLVRRRGQEARLRCSPMKGHSHVYWYRQLPEEGLKFMVYLQKENIIDESGMPKERFSAEFPKEGPSILRIQQVVRGDSAAYFCASSPGTGTSGANVLTFGAGSRLTVL.